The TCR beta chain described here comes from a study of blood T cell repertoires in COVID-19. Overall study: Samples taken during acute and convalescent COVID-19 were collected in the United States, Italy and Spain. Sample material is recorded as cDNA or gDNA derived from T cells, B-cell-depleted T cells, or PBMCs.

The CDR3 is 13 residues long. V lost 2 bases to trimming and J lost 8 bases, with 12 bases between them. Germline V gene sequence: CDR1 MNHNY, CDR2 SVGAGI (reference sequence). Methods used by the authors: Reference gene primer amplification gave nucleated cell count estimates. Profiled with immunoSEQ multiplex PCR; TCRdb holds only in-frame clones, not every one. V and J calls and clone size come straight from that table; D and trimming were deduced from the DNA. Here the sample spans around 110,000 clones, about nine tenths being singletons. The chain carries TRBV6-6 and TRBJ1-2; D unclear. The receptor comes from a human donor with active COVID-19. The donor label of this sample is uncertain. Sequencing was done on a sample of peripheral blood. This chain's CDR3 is CASSYRGSGGYTF. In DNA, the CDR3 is TGTGCCAGCAGTTACCGGGGTTCGGGGGGCTACACCTTC.